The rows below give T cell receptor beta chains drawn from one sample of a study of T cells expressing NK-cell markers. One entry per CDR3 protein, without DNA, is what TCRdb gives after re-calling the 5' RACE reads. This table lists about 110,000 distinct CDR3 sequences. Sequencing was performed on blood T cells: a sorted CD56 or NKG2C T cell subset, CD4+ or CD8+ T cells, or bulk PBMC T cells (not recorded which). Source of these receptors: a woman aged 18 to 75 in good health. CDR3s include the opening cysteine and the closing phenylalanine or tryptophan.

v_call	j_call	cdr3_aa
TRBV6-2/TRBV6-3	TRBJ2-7	CASSSGPVYEQYF
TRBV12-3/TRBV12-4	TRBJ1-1	CASSPGWGGAFF
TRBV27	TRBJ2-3	CASSHHLTDTQYF
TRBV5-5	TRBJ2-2	CASSLAANTGELFF
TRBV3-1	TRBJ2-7	CASSQDRGRRSNSYEQYF
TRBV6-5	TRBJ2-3	CASSYSPTDTQYF
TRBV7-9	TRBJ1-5	CASSRPGQPQHF
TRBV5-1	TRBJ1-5	CASSFGTGVNQPQHF
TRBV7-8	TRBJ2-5	CASSPDRGKVF
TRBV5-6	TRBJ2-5	CASSFASGLSRRETQYF
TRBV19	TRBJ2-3	CATETGLSGGTDTQYF
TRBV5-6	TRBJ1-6	CASSLGHSPLHF
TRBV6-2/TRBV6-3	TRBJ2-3	CASSLGVRTDTQYF
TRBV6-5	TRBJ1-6	CASSYQAAHSPLHF
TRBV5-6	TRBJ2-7	CASSFLRYEQYF
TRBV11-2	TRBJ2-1	CASSLKSIREGNEQFF
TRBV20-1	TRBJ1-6	CSARDMSSPLHF
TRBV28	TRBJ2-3	CASSFETSGTDTQYF
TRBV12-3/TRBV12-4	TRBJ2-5	CASSGRMGLQETQYF
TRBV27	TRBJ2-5	CATLLKRTQYF
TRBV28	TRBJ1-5	CASRRAAYSNQPQHF
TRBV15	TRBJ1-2	CATSSKTYGYTF
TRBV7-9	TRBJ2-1	CASSQADEQFF
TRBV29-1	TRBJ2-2	CSVVSGGAHGELFF
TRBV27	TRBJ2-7	CASSFSGGKATYEQYF
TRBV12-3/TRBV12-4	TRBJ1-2	CASSRQGRNYGYTF
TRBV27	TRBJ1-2	CASSLNNDRNGYTF
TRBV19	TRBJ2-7	CATQGSSYEQYF
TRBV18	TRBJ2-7	CASSSLLAGSSYEQYF
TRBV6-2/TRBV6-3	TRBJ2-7	CASSQLAQGLSEQYF
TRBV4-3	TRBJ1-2	CASSHIEGADYGYTF
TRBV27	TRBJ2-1	CASSLGHYNEQFF
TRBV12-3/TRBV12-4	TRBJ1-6	CASSFAAARPLHF
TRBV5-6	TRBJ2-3	CASSPGTSPYTQYF
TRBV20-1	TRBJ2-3	CSARTRTGFADTQYF
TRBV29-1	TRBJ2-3	CSVATSGTYTDTQYF
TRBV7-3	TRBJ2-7	CASSTGASYEQYF
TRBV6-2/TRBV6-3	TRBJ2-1	CASSADRGLGEQFF
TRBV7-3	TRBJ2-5	CASSPSGDLQETQYF
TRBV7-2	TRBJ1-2	CASSSTGGNPYYGYTF
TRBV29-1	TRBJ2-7	CSVERGSYEQYF
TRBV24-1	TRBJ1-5	CATSDAGQSNQPQHF
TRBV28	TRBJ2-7	CASIPVGLAGGIDEQYF
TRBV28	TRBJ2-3	CASSFTSSSTDTQYF
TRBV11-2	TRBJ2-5	CASSPEGTRGETQYF
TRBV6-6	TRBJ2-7	CASSSNLSYEQYF
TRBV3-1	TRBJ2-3	CASSPQLGRAYTDTQYF
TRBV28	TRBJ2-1	CASSDPGSSDEQFF
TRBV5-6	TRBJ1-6	CASSGGGNSPLHF
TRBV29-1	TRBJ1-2	CSVRTGEGYTF